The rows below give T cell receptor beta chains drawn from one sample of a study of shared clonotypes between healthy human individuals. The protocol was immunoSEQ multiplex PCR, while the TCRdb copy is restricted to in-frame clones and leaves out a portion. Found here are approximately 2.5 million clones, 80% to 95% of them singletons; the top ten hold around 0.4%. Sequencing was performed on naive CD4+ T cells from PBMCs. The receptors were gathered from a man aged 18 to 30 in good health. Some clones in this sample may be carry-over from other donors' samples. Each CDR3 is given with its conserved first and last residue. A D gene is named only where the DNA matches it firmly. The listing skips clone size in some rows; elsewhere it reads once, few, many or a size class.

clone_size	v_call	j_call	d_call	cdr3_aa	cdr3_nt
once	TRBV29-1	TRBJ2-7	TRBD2	CSVRPTSGKFAEQYF	TGCAGCGTTCGCCCTACTAGCGGGAAGTTTGCCGAGCAGTACTTC
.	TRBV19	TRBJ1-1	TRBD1	CASSRVGGVNTEAFF	TGTGCCAGTAGTAGGGTAGGGGGCGTGAACACTGAAGCTTTCTTT
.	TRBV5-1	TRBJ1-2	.	CASSLVNTYSGGYGYTF	TGCGCCAGCAGCTTGGTGAATACTTATTCCGGGGGCTATGGCTACACCTTC
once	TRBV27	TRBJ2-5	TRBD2	CASSSSPPGLAETQYF	TGTGCCAGCAGTTCGTCTCCACCGGGACTAGCAGAGACCCAGTACTTC
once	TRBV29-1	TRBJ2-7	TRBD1	CSVMDRGASGAYEQYF	TGCAGCGTTATGGACAGGGGCGCTTCCGGGGCCTACGAGCAGTACTTC
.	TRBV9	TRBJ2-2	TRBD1	CASSVGQLGTGELFF	TGTGCCAGCAGCGTGGGACAGCTGGGGACCGGGGAGCTGTTTTTT
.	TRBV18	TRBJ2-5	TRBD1	CASSPLTGAQETQYF	TGTGCCAGCTCACCATTGACAGGGGCCCAAGAGACCCAGTACTTC
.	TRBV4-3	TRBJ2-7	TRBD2	CASSQDLASGPYEQYF	TGCGCCAGCAGCCAAGATTTGGCTAGCGGACCATACGAGCAGTACTTC
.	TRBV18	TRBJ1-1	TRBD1	CASSAGQAMNTEAFF	TGTGCCAGCTCAGCGGGACAGGCAATGAACACTGAAGCTTTCTTT
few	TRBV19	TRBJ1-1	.	CASSMTYRAWVF	TGTGCCAGTAGTATGACGTATCGAGCATGGGTCTTT
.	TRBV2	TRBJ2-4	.	CASSEAISKNIQYF	TGTGCCAGCAGTGAGGCCATATCCAAAAACATTCAGTACTTC
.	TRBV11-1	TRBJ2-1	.	CASSLRVSRSYNEQFF	TGTGCCAGCAGCTTACGGGTGAGTCGCTCCTACAATGAGCAGTTCTTC
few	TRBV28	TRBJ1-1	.	CASSDGQRAFF	TGTGCCAGCAGTGACGGCCAACGGGCTTTCTTT
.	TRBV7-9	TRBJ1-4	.	CASSSPTPTNEKLFF	TGTGCCAGCAGCTCACCAACCCCAACTAATGAAAAACTGTTTTTT
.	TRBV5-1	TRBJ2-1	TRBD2	CASSSLAGAAYNEQFF	TGCGCCAGCAGCTCTCTCGCGGGAGCGGCCTACAATGAGCAGTTCTTC
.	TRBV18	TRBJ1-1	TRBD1	CASSRDRGNTEAFF	TGTGCCAGCTCTCGTGACAGGGGGAACACTGAAGCTTTCTTT
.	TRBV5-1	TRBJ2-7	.	CASSLLGGAPYEQYF	TGCGCCAGCAGCTTGCTTGGAGGGGCCCCCTACGAGCAGTACTTC
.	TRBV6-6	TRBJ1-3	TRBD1	CASRDPGQGHTIYF	TGTGCCAGCAGGGACCCGGGACAGGGACACACCATATATTTT
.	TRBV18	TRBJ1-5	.	CASSPDQLPNQPQHF	TGTGCCAGCTCACCAGATCAGCTGCCGAATCAGCCCCAGCATTTT
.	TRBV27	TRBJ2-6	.	CASSFTRQSSRGANVLTF	TGTGCCAGCAGTTTTACGCGACAGTCTTCTCGTGGGGCCAACGTCCTGACTTTC
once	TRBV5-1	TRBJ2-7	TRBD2	CASSLIAGTRGSYEQYF	TGCGCCAGCAGCTTGATTGCCGGGACTAGAGGGTCCTACGAGCAGTACTTC
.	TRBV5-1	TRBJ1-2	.	CASSSRETQGYTF	TGCGCCAGCAGCTCGCGGGAGACCCAAGGCTACACCTTC
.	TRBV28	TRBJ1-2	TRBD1	CASSLRDRVGGYTF	TGTGCCAGCAGTTTACGGGACAGGGTCGGGGGCTACACCTTC
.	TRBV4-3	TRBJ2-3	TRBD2	CASSHFSGSTADTQYF	TGCGCCAGCAGTCACTTTAGCGGGAGTACCGCAGATACGCAGTATTTT
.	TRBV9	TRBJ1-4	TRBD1	CASSVAGGLHTNEKLFF	TGTGCCAGCAGCGTTGCAGGGGGCCTCCATACTAATGAAAAACTGTTTTTT
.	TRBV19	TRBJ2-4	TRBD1	CASTSWGDRGLKNIQYF	TGTGCCAGTACCTCTTGGGGGGACAGGGGGCTTAAAAACATTCAGTACTTC
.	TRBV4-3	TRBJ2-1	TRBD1	CASSHSTGVNNEQFF	TGCGCCAGCAGCCACAGTACAGGGGTTAACAATGAGCAGTTCTTC
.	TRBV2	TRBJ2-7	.	CASSAGRRTYEQYF	TGTGCCAGCAGCGCGGGAAGGCGGACCTACGAGCAGTACTTC